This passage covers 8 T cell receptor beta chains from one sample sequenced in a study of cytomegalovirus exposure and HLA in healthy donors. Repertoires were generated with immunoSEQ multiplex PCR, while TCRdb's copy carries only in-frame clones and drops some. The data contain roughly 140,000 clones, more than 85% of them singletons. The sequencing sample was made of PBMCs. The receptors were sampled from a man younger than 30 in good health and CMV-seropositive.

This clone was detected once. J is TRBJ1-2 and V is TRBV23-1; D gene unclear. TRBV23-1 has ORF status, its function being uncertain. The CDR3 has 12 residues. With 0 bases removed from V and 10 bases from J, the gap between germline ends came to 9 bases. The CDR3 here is CASSQSSRYYTF. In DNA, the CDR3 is TGCGCCAGCAGTCAATCGAGCAGGTACTACACCTTC.

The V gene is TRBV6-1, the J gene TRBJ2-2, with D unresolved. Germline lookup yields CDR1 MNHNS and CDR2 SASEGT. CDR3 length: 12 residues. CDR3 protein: CDGDVWTGELFF. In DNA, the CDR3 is TGTGACGGAGACGTTTGGACCGGGGAGCTGTTTTTT.

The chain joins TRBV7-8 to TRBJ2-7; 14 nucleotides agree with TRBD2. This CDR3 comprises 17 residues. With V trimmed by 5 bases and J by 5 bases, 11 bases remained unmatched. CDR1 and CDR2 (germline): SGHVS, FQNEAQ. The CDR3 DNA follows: TGTGCCAGCAGCCCAGGACTAGCGGGAGGTATTTGGAACGAGCAGTACTTC. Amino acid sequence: CASSPGLAGGIWNEQYF.

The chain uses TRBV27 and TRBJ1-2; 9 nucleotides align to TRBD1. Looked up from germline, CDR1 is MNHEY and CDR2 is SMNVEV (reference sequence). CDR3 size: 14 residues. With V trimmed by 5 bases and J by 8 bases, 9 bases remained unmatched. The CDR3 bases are TGTGCCAGCAGTAGCGGACAGGGGACGAGGGGCTACACCTTC. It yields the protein CASSSGQGTRGYTF.

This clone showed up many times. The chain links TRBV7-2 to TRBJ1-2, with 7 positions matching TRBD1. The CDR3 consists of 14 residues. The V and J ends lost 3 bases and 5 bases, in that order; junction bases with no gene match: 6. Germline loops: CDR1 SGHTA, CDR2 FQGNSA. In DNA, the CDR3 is TGTGCCAGCAGCTTCCAGACAGGGAATTATGGCTACACCTTC. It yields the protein CASSFQTGNYGYTF. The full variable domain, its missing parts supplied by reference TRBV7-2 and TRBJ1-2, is GAGVSQSPSNKVTEKGKDVELRCDPISGHTALYWYRQSLGQGLEFLIYFQGNSAPDKSGLPSDRFSAERTGGSVSTLTIQRTQQEDSAVYLCASSFQTGNYGYTFGSGTRLTVV.

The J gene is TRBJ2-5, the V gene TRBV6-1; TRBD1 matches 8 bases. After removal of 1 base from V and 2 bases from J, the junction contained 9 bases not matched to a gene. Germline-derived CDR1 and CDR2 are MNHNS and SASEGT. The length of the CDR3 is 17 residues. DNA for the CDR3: TGTGCCAGCAGTGAAGAGGGCAGGGGGCTTAAGCAAGAGACCCAGTACTTC. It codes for CASSEEGRGLKQETQYF.

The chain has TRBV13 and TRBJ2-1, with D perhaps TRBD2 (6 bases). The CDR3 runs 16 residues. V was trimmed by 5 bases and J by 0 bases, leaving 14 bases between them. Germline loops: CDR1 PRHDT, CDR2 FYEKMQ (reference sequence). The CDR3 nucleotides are TGTGCCAGCAGCCTCGGGACTCTCAGCTCCTACAATGAGCAGTTCTTC. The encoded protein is CASSLGTLSSYNEQFF.

The CDR3 DNA reads as TGTGCCAGCAGTGATAGCGGGAGCTGGAGCGAGCAGTACTTC. This translates into CASSDSGSWSEQYF. This sequence joins TRBV9 and TRBJ2-7; 9 bases agree with TRBD2. Germline loops: CDR1 SGDLS, CDR2 YYNGEE. Germline trimming cut 5 bases from V and 6 bases from J; bases unmatched to any gene: 9. There are 14 residues in the CDR3.